This T cell receptor (beta chain) comes out of a study of early T cells in non-severe SARS-CoV-2 infection. This clonotype was recorded at least ten times. Tagging with unique molecular identifiers was applied to individual cDNA molecules. Via MiXCR, TCRdb re-called the 5' RACE reads, giving one row per CDR3 protein. Found here are more than 75,000 distinct CDR3 sequences, about 13% of them singletons; the top ten hold roughly 5.5%. CDR3 length: 14 amino acids. V dropped 7 bases and J dropped 6 bases, with 15 bases sitting between them. The sequencing sample was made of whole blood. This clonotype was obtained from an adult who was a healthcare worker with PCR-confirmed SARS-CoV-2 infection or an uninfected control (not recorded which). V and J are TRBV12-3 or TRBV12-4 and TRBJ2-2; D gene uncertain. The CDR3 is CASTPSRRSGELFF. CDR3 DNA: TGTGCCAGCACCCCCAGTAGGCGCTCCGGGGAGCTGTTTTTT.